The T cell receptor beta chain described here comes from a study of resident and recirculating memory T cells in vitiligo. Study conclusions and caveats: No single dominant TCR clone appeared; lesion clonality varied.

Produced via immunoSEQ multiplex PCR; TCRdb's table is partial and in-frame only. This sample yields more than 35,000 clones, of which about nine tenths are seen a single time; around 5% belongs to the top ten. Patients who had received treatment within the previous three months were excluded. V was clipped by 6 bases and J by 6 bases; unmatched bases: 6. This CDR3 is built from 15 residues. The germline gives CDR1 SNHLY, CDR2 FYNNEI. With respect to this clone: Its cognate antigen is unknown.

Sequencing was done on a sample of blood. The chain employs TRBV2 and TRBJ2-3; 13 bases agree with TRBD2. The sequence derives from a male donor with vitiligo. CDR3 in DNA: TGTGCCAGCAGCAAGACTAGCGGGGGGAGGGATACGCAGTATTTT. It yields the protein CASSKTSGGRDTQYF.